This entry concerns a single T cell receptor beta chain. This specimen comes from a study of blood T cell repertoires in COVID-19. The overall study: Sites in the United States, Italy and Spain provided acute and convalescent COVID-19 samples. Sources were T cells, B-cell-depleted T cells, or PBMCs; the material itself was cDNA or gDNA.

V shed 1 base and J shed 10 bases, with 10 bases lying between them. The CDR3 spans 13 residues. Germline V gene data show CDR1 as SGHDN and CDR2 as FVKESK. Sequenced by immunoSEQ multiplex PCR; TCRdb stores in-frame clones only, minus some. The repertoire holds over 35,000 clones, with around 78% as singletons. This chain uses TRBV14 with TRBJ1-4, with a weak D call TRBD1 (5 bases). Sequenced sample: peripheral blood. The clonotype was recovered from a man in his 60s with acute or convalescent COVID-19. CDR3 DNA: TGTGCCAGCAGCCAAGTTCGGGGGGGAAAACTGTTTTTT. This gives the protein CASSQVRGGKLFF.